These 29 T cell receptor beta chains were sequenced from one sample in a study of T cell responses to AZD1222 COVID-19 vaccine (dated by TCRdb to the early 2020s). The time point tag for this specimen amounts to: about 28 days (+/-7) after the second vaccine dose. Library preparation employed the immunoSEQ multiplex PCR assay. Not all clones reach the TCRdb copy of this immuneACCESS table, which keeps in-frame sequences only. Checked studies attribute under half of the gap to unresolved V genes and leave the rest unexplained. The sample table lists about 46,000 clones, approximately 90% of them with a count of one. Clones ranked in the top ten supply roughly 1.1% of the sample. This material consisted of peripheral blood, taken 28 days after the second AZD1222 dose. These receptors were obtained from an adult who received the AZD1222 COVID-19 vaccine.

The CDR3 loop reads CASSLSREGYNEQFF. In DNA, the CDR3 is TGTGCCAGCAGCTTATCCCGGGAGGGATACAATGAGCAGTTCTTC. The chain couples TRBV7-2 to TRBJ2-1; 8 bases are a match to TRBD2. Losses at the gene ends were 2 bases for V and 4 bases for J; bases not matched to a gene: 4. The CDR3 spans 15 residues. The germline gives CDR1 SGHTA, CDR2 FQGNSA. Full variable domain (remainder filled in from reference TRBV7-2 and TRBJ2-1): GAGVSQSPSNKVTEKGKDVELRCDPISGHTALYWYRQSLGQGLEFLIYFQGNSAPDKSGLPSDRFSAERTGGSVSTLTIQRTQQEDSAVYLCASSLSREGYNEQFFGPGTRLTVL.

The V gene is TRBV4-1, the J gene TRBJ1-1, with 7 bases that match TRBD1. Germline V gene lookup returns CDR1 MGHRA and CDR2 YSYEKL. The CDR3 spans 16 residues. V lost 5 bases and J lost 0; bases outside the gene matches: 9. The CDR3: CASSNRDSLMNTEAFF. CDR3 DNA: TGCGCCAGCAGCAACCGGGACAGTTTGATGAACACTGAAGCTTTCTTT.

The genes are TRBV6-5 and TRBJ2-7; no clear D gene. The CDR3 sequence is 13 residues long. In germline, CDR1 is MNHEY, CDR2 SVGAGI. Trimming shortened V by 0 bases and J by 5 bases, and 8 bases separated the two germline ends. This chain's CDR3 is CASSYSQNHEQYF. CDR3 in DNA: TGTGCCAGCAGTTACTCGCAAAACCACGAGCAGTACTTC.

In DNA, the CDR3 is TGTGCCAGCAGCCCGGGGACAGGGGTGTGGGAGCAGTACTTC. It yields the protein CASSPGTGVWEQYF. This chain links TRBV27 with TRBJ2-7, with 10 bases lining up with TRBD1. Germline loops: CDR1 MNHEY, CDR2 SMNVEV (reference sequence). The CDR3 extends over 14 amino acids. The V segment lost 6 bases and the J segment 7 bases; nucleotides outside the gene matches: 9.

This rearrangement joins TRBV28 to TRBJ1-3; D not certain. The CDR3 is 14 residues long. CDR1 MDHEN and CDR2 SYDVKM come from the germline V gene. With 7 bases removed from V and 2 bases from J, the gap between germline ends came to 12 bases. CDR3 bases: TGTGCCAGCACCCCCGGCCATACTGGAAACACCATATATTTT. Translated: CASTPGHTGNTIYF.

This sequence joins TRBV7-9 and TRBJ1-5; D ambiguous. V was clipped by 3 bases and J by 2 bases, with 11 bases between them. Germline V gives CDR1 SEHNR, CDR2 FQNEAQ (reference sequence). The CDR3 extends over 15 amino acids. The CDR3 DNA reads TGTGCCAGCAGCTTGACACCGCCCGGCAATCAGCCCCAGCATTTT. It translates to CASSLTPPGNQPQHF.

This clone was seen a single time. The chain joins TRBV12-3 or TRBV12-4 to TRBJ2-7, with D hard to call. Trimming pared 2 bases from V and 4 bases from J, leaving 6 bases between. CDR3 size: 12 residues. The CDR3 sequence is CASSLNPYEQYF. For the CDR3, the DNA is TGTGCCAGCAGTTTAAATCCTTACGAGCAGTACTTC.

The V call is TRBV2, the J call TRBJ1-2; 10 positions match TRBD1. With V trimmed by 5 bases and J by 6 bases, 6 bases remained unmatched. Looked up from germline, CDR1 is SNHLY and CDR2 is FYNNEI. The CDR3 sequence is 14 residues long. The CDR3 is CASSPLGTGDGYTF. The CDR3 DNA is TGTGCCAGCAGTCCCCTGGGGACAGGGGATGGCTACACCTTC. Filled out from reference TRBV2 and TRBJ1-2, the complete variable domain reads EPEVTQTPSHQVTQMGQEVILRCVPISNHLYFYWYRQILGQKVEFLVSFYNNEISEKSEIFDDQFSVERPDGSNFTLKIRSTKLEDSAMYFCASSPLGTGDGYTFGSGTRLTVV.

This clone was counted between two and nine times. The chain combines TRBV19 with TRBJ2-7, with TRBD1 matching 8 bases. V was clipped by 5 bases and J by 3 bases; unmatched bases: 6. CDR3 length: 14 amino acids. From germline, CDR1 is LNHDA and CDR2 SQIVND (reference sequence). CDR3 amino acids: CASSVRDRLYEQYF. CDR3 bases: TGTGCCAGTAGTGTCCGGGACAGGCTCTACGAGCAGTACTTC.

The gene calls are TRBV18 and TRBJ1-3, with a tentative D call TRBD1 (6 bases). From germline, CDR1 is KGHSH and CDR2 LQKENI. The CDR3 length is 17 residues. The germline V and J ends were trimmed by 2 bases and 2 bases, with 16 bases remaining between them. CDR3 amino acids: CASSPYPQGSTGNTIYF. CDR3 nucleotides: TGTGCCAGCTCACCATACCCTCAGGGGAGTACTGGAAACACCATATATTTT.

V usage is TRBV7-2 and J usage is TRBJ2-7, with 12 positions matching TRBD1. CDR1 SGHTA and CDR2 FQGNSA come from the germline V gene. CDR3 length equals 14 residues. V trimming: 4 bases; J trimming: 4 bases; junction bases outside the gene matches: 2. DNA for the CDR3: TGTGCCAGCAGCTGGGACAGGGGGCTGTACGAGCAGTACTTC. Its translation: CASSWDRGLYEQYF.

The CDR3 reads CSVVLRANYGYTF. As DNA, the CDR3 is TGCAGCGTTGTTCTGAGAGCCAACTATGGCTACACCTTC. The rearrangement uses TRBV29-1 and TRBJ1-2; D call uncertain. Deletions cut 4 bases from V and 2 bases from J, with 11 bases between. The CDR3 is made up of 13 amino acids. Germline-derived CDR1 and CDR2 are SQVTM and ANQGSEA.

The count of this clone is one. The chain couples TRBV19 to TRBJ2-1; tentatively, D is TRBD2 (6 bases). CDR1 and CDR2 from the germline V gene are LNHDA and SQIVND (reference sequence). The CDR3 has 15 amino acids. V lost 6 bases to trimming and J lost 7 bases, with 19 bases between them. CDR3 sequence (DNA): TGTGCCAGTAGCACCCCCGGGACTGCTTATAATGAGCAGTTCTTC. Translating it yields CASSTPGTAYNEQFF.

This chain links TRBV28 with TRBJ2-1; D possibly uses TRBD1 or TRBD2 (5 bases each). Germline V gene lookup returns CDR1 MDHEN and CDR2 SYDVKM. The ends were cut back, 4 bases at V and 7 bases at J, with 14 bases in the middle. The CDR3 consists of 14 residues. The CDR3, as DNA: TGTGCCAGCAGTTACCGGGACGCTCGGAATGAGCAGTTCTTC. As protein: CASSYRDARNEQFF.

The chain links TRBV27 to TRBJ1-1; D gene ambiguous. The germline V and J ends were trimmed by 5 bases and 1 base, with 17 bases remaining between them. This CDR3 is built from 16 residues. Germline V gene lookup returns CDR1 MNHEY and CDR2 SMNVEV (reference sequence). The CDR3 DNA follows: TGTGCCAGCAGTCCCGCCCCGAAAGGGAGGAACACTGAAGCTTTCTTT. Residues: CASSPAPKGRNTEAFF.

The V call is TRBV2, the J call TRBJ1-5; a possible D gene is TRBD1 (6 bases). This CDR3 contains 14 residues. Per the germline V gene, CDR1 is SNHLY and CDR2 is FYNNEI. The V end was cut by 8 bases, the J end by 4 bases, with 15 bases between. The CDR3 DNA is TGTGCCAGCGGGAAATCAGGGGAGAATCAGCCCCAGCATTTT. This gives the protein CASGKSGENQPQHF.

This clone was picked up one time. V gene TRBV9 combines with J gene TRBJ2-1; 12 bases map to TRBD2. Per the germline V gene, CDR1 is SGDLS and CDR2 is YYNGEE. V shed 0 bases and J 4 bases; nucleotides not matched to a gene: 5. The CDR3 covers 17 residues. CDR3 sequence (DNA): TGTGCCAGCAGCGTAGGGACCGGGACTAGCGGGTACAATGAGCAGTTCTTC. Its protein is CASSVGTGTSGYNEQFF.

V usage is TRBV7-3 and J usage is TRBJ1-1; tentative D call: TRBD1 (6 bases). With 4 bases removed from V and 2 bases from J, the gap between germline ends came to 14 bases. This CDR3 spans 15 amino acids. Germline V gene lookup returns CDR1 SGHTA and CDR2 FQGTGA. CDR3 DNA sequence: TGTGCCAGCAGCTCCCCCCCCAGGGGTAACACTGAAGCTTTCTTT. This codes for CASSSPPRGNTEAFF.

The gene calls are TRBV9 and TRBJ2-1; D unresolved. The germline CDR1 and CDR2 sequences are SGDLS and YYNGEE. Trimming cost V 0 bases and J 3 bases, with 4 bases left between them. CDR3 length: 13 residues. CDR3: CASSVGDYNEQFF. CDR3 coding DNA: TGTGCCAGCAGCGTAGGAGACTACAATGAGCAGTTCTTC.

The rearrangement links TRBV5-1 to TRBJ2-3; 10 bases match TRBD2. The CDR3 length is 15 residues. Losses at the gene ends were 3 bases for V and 5 bases for J; bases not matched to a gene: 6. Germline CDR1 SGHRS, CDR2 YFSETQ. As DNA, the CDR3 is TGCGCCAGCAGCTCCCTAGCGGGAGTAGAAGATACGCAGTATTTT. This encodes CASSSLAGVEDTQYF.

The chain combines TRBV28 with TRBJ2-2; 8 bases match TRBD2. Unmatched junction bases numbered 7, after V lost 6 bases and J lost 4 bases. The CDR3 consists of 15 residues. Germline V gene lookup returns CDR1 MDHEN and CDR2 SYDVKM. CDR3 DNA: TGTGCCAGCAGCCCGGGACTAGGAAGCACCGGGGAGCTGTTTTTT. Residues: CASSPGLGSTGELFF.

The rearrangement uses TRBV19 and TRBJ1-5; D is unresolved. Germline V gene sequence: CDR1 LNHDA, CDR2 SQIVND (reference sequence). V was cut by 3 bases and J by 6 bases, with 15 bases left in between. The CDR3 covers 15 residues. The CDR3 spells CASSIGQVMSQPQHF. CDR3 DNA: TGTGCCAGTAGTATCGGTCAGGTTATGAGTCAGCCCCAGCATTTT.

The V call is TRBV6-5, the J call TRBJ2-5; TRBD2 matches at 7 bases. Germline values: CDR1 MNHEY, CDR2 SVGAGI. The CDR3 length is 13 residues. V was clipped by 6 bases and J by 5 bases; unmatched bases: 6. CDR3: CASSRSGMETQYF. The CDR3 bases are TGTGCCAGCAGCCGGAGCGGGATGGAGACCCAGTACTTC.

The J gene is TRBJ1-1, the V gene TRBV4-1; D is unclear. Germline-derived CDR1 and CDR2 are MGHRA and YSYEKL. This CDR3 has 14 amino acids. With 5 bases removed from V and 5 bases from J, the gap between germline ends came to 15 bases. CDR3 coding DNA: TGCGCCAGCAGCTCCCGGCCCTGGGGAACTGAAGCTTTCTTT. This gives the protein CASSSRPWGTEAFF.

The rearrangement joins TRBV6-1 to TRBJ2-7, with D perhaps TRBD1 (5 bases). CDR3 length: 12 residues. Trimming cost V 3 bases and J 4 bases, with 7 bases left between them. Germline assignment: CDR1 MNHNS and CDR2 SASEGT. The CDR3 DNA is TGTGCCAGCAGTGAGCAGGGTTACGAGCAGTACTTC. Translating gives CASSEQGYEQYF.

This clone occurred a few times. The chain joins TRBV19 to TRBJ2-7; weak D call: TRBD2 (6 bases). Germline-derived CDR1 and CDR2 are LNHDA and SQIVND (reference sequence). The CDR3 is made up of 14 amino acids. V lost 2 bases and J lost 5, with 13 bases in between. CDR3 amino acids: CASSITGSINEQYF. The CDR3 nucleotides are TGTGCCAGTAGTATAACCGGGAGCATCAACGAGCAGTACTTC.

The chain joins TRBV7-2 to TRBJ2-3; no definite D call. Trimming stripped 4 bases from V and 1 base from J, with 3 bases between. The CDR3 spans 12 residues. Germline V CDR1 and CDR2: SGHTA, FQGNSA. As DNA, the CDR3 is TGTGCCAGCAGCTCTCGCACAGATACGCAGTATTTT. Translation: CASSSRTDTQYF. Complete variable domain (other parts from reference TRBV7-2 and TRBJ2-3): GAGVSQSPSNKVTEKGKDVELRCDPISGHTALYWYRQSLGQGLEFLIYFQGNSAPDKSGLPSDRFSAERTGGSVSTLTIQRTQQEDSAVYLCASSSRTDTQYFGPGTRLTVL.

This clone was seen only once. The chain employs TRBV5-8 and TRBJ1-5, with TRBD1 matching 10 bases. Germline CDR1 SGHTS, CDR2 YDEGEE. CDR3 length: 15 amino acids. The junction had 6 bases not matched to a gene; V was cut back by 4 bases and J by 5 bases. This CDR3 reads CASSRTGTGDQPQHF. Here the CDR3 DNA reads TGTGCCAGCAGCCGTACCGGGACAGGGGATCAGCCCCAGCATTTT.

The chain links TRBV5-1 to TRBJ2-3; D perhaps matches TRBD2 (5 bases). The CDR3 consists of 12 residues. Per germline, CDR1 SGHRS and CDR2 YFSETQ. V lost 6 bases and J 3 bases, leaving 8 bases between the germline ends. The CDR3 sequence: CASKDWTDTQYF. The CDR3 DNA is TGCGCCAGCAAGGACTGGACAGATACGCAGTATTTT.